Below, 21 T cell receptor beta chains from the same sample are listed, as sequenced in a study of post-analysis software for immune sequencing data. Regarding the study as a whole: Included in a set of roughly five TRBV segments more frequent in patients than controls were TRBV5-6, TRBV5-1 and TRBV20-1.

Unique-molecular-identifier-tagged TCR beta cDNA libraries were used. TCRdb passed the PCR reads through MiXCR, listing each CDR3 protein once. This sample has roughly 540,000 distinct CDR3 sequences, with approximately 34% found just once. These receptors have no identified antigens. The sequencing input was blood. These receptors were obtained from a girl between 2 and 17 years old with multiple sclerosis.

V gene TRBV13 combines with J gene TRBJ1-6, with 7 bases identical to TRBD1. V dropped 5 bases and J dropped 9; count of bases not matched to a gene: 10. This CDR3 region has 15 residues. Germline loops: CDR1 PRHDT, CDR2 FYEKMQ (reference sequence). CDR3 sequence (DNA): TGTGCCAGCAGCACCCAGGGGGGGGTTAGTTCACCCCTCCACTTT. Its translation is CASSTQGGVSSPLHF.

This clonotype was counted a few times. This chain connects TRBV5-6 to TRBJ1-5; the D gene is possibly TRBD1 (6 bases). Trimming shortened V by 4 bases and J by 3 bases, and 26 bases separated the two germline ends. The germline V gene encodes CDR1 SGHDT and CDR2 YYEEEE. The CDR3 contains 19 residues. The CDR3 protein is CASSISGTQGGTLNQPQHF. The CDR3 DNA reads as TGTGCCAGCAGCATTTCCGGGACACAGGGCGGGACGCTCAATCAGCCCCAGCATTTT.

This clonotype has more than one count but fewer than ten. The chain joins TRBV6-5 to TRBJ2-3; D perhaps matches TRBD2 (7 bases). This CDR3 is built from 19 residues. V was cut by 0 bases and J by 2 bases, with 21 bases left in between. Germline V gives CDR1 MNHEY, CDR2 SVGAGI. The CDR3 loop is CASSYSGLGGGVNTDTQYF. In DNA form, the CDR3 reads TGTGCCAGCAGTTACTCGGGGTTAGGAGGGGGGGTTAACACAGATACGCAGTATTTT.

The rearrangement joins TRBV5-1 to TRBJ2-1, with 11 positions matching TRBD1. CDR3 length: 16 amino acids. Looked up from germline, CDR1 is SGHRS and CDR2 is YFSETQ. The V gene end was trimmed by 3 bases and the J gene end by 8 bases; junction bases not matched to a gene: 10. The CDR3 nucleotides are TGCGCCAGCAGCTCAATTGGACAGGGGGCACGGGATGAGCAGTTCTTC. This sequence encodes CASSSIGQGARDEQFF.

This clonotype was recorded a few times. The chain has TRBV23-1 and TRBJ2-1, with D unclear. TRBV23-1 carries the ORF label, with uncertain function. The CDR3 is 13 residues long. V was cut by 7 bases and J by 4 bases, with 11 bases left in between. The CDR3 protein is CASTNTVYNEQFF. CDR3 DNA: TGCGCCAGCACCAACACCGTTTACAATGAGCAGTTCTTC.

Many counts were recorded for this clonotype. The J gene is TRBJ2-1, the V gene TRBV4-2; a weak D match, TRBD2 (5 bases). The germline gives CDR1 LGHNA, CDR2 YNFKEQ. This CDR3 has 15 residues. Trimming shortened V by 8 bases and J by 9 bases, and 23 bases separated the two germline ends. The CDR3 here is CASGLKSLSGGEQFF. The CDR3 DNA follows: TGTGCCAGCGGACTTAAGAGCCTTTCTGGCGGTGAGCAGTTCTTC.

Only a few counts were recorded for this clonotype. The chain links TRBV5-5 to TRBJ2-3; TRBD1 is a possible D gene (6 bases). V lost 6 bases and J lost 4, with 15 bases in between. CDR1 is SGHKS, CDR2 YYEKEE, per germline (reference sequence). The CDR3 runs to 14 residues. CDR3 protein: CASIHQGRPDTQYF. The DNA for the CDR3 is TGTGCCAGCATCCATCAGGGGCGTCCAGATACGCAGTATTTT. Complete variable domain (other parts from reference TRBV5-5 and TRBJ2-3): DAGVTQSPTHLIKTRGQQVTLRCSPISGHKSVSWYQQVLGQGPQFIFQYYEKEERGRGNFPDRFSARQFPNYSSELNVNALLLGDSALYLCASIHQGRPDTQYFGPGTRLTVL.

The chain links TRBV3-1 to TRBJ2-1, with D uncertain. Germline lookup yields CDR1 LGHDT and CDR2 YNNKEL (reference sequence). Trimming took off 0 bases at V and 10 bases at J, with 7 bases between the two ends. The CDR3 has 12 amino acids. The CDR3 DNA follows: TGTGCCAGCAGCCAAGACCAAGGCGAGCAGTTCTTC. As protein: CASSQDQGEQFF.

The rearrangement links TRBV4-2 to TRBJ2-1, with TRBD2 matching over 11 bases. V lost 3 bases and J lost 6; bases outside the gene matches: 10. The CDR3 loop spans 17 amino acids. The germline CDR1 and CDR2 sequences are LGHNA and YNFKEQ. CDR3 amino acids: CASSQAAGTSGFNEQFF. CDR3 bases: TGTGCCAGCAGCCAGGCGGCCGGGACTAGCGGCTTCAATGAGCAGTTCTTC.

This chain uses TRBV20-1 with TRBJ2-1; D remains ambiguous. There are 13 residues in the CDR3. The germline V and J ends were trimmed by 4 bases and 9 bases, with 16 bases remaining between them. Germline V gene sequence: CDR1 DFQATT, CDR2 SNEGSKA (reference sequence). CDR3 protein: CSAKATVVSEQFF. Here the CDR3 DNA reads TGCAGTGCTAAGGCCACCGTCGTGAGTGAGCAGTTCTTC.

This chain links TRBV29-1 with TRBJ2-7; 7 bases line up with TRBD2. The J call may be wrong; the DNA end is better matched by TRBJ2-5. Germline loops: CDR1 SQVTM, CDR2 ANQGSEA. This CDR3 spans 14 amino acids. The CDR3 protein is CSASGAQQGETQYF. The CDR3 DNA is TGCAGCGCGAGCGGGGCCCAACAAGGGGAGACCCAGTACTTC.

This chain joins TRBV6-1 and TRBJ2-7; no clear D gene. Germline values: CDR1 MNHNS, CDR2 SASEGT. The CDR3 length is 14 residues. V lost 3 bases to trimming and J lost 1 base, with 10 bases between them. The CDR3 DNA sequence: TGTGCCAGCAGTGACCTGGATTTTTCCTACGAGCAGTACTTC. The encoded protein is CASSDLDFSYEQYF.

This chain links TRBV12-5 with TRBJ2-6; D call uncertain. The CDR3 has 17 amino acids. CDR1 is LGHNT, CDR2 FRNRAP, per germline. Trimming removed 4 bases from V and 0 bases from J, with 13 bases in between. The CDR3: CASGYPGFCSGANVLTF. The CDR3 DNA follows: TGTGCTAGTGGTTATCCGGGTTTCTGCTCTGGGGCCAACGTCCTGACTTTC.

A word on this clonotype: Compared with germline, one end of the junction differs, possibly owing to a read error. The V and J genes are TRBV4-1 and TRBJ2-2; the D gene is possibly TRBD2 (5 bases). CDR3 length: 14 residues. The germline CDR1 and CDR2 sequences are MGHRA and YSYEKL. The CDR3 region is CASSPARNTGERFF. The CDR3, as DNA: TGCGCCAGCAGCCCAGCCCGGAACACCGGGGAGCGGTTTTTT.

A single count supports this clonotype. The chain employs TRBV7-2 and TRBJ1-1, with 9 nucleotides matching TRBD1. Trimming at V came to 5 bases and at J to 6 bases, leaving 10 bases not matched to a gene. Germline values: CDR1 SGHTA, CDR2 FQGNSA. The CDR3 extends over 15 amino acids. DNA for the CDR3: TGTGCCAGCAGCGCGGGGGGGACAGGGAGCGCTGAAGCTTTCTTT. Protein sequence: CASSAGGTGSAEAFF. Combining the CDR3 with reference TRBV7-2 and TRBJ1-1 gives the whole variable domain GAGVSQSPSNKVTEKGKDVELRCDPISGHTALYWYRQSLGQGLEFLIYFQGNSAPDKSGLPSDRFSAERTGGSVSTLTIQRTQQEDSAVYLCASSAGGTGSAEAFFGQGTRLTVV.

There are a few counts of this clonotype. The rearrangement uses TRBV27 and TRBJ2-3; D may be TRBD1 (6 bases). CDR3 size: 14 residues. With 4 bases removed from V and 4 bases from J, the gap between germline ends came to 12 bases. Germline V gene data show CDR1 as MNHEY and CDR2 as SMNVEV (reference sequence). In nucleotides, the CDR3 is TGTGCCAGCAGTTCCCCCAGGGGAGCAGATACGCAGTATTTT. Translating it yields CASSSPRGADTQYF.

In its sample, this clonotype was seen many times. The chain employs TRBV11-2 and TRBJ2-5; no reliable D call. In germline, CDR1 is SGHAT, CDR2 FQNNGV. The CDR3 consists of 12 residues. The V end lost 1 base, the J end lost 4 bases, and 4 bases lay between the germline ends. The DNA for the CDR3 is TGTGCCAGCAGCTTAGTAGGAGAGACCCAGTACTTC. Translated, it gives CASSLVGETQYF.

This chain joins TRBV6-4 and TRBJ2-2; no definite D call. The germline V gene has CDR1 MRHNA and CDR2 SNTAGT. Trimming stripped 5 bases from V and 5 bases from J, with 21 bases between. The length of the CDR3 is 17 residues. As DNA, the CDR3 is TGTGCCAGCAGTAAATACTACCCACTCCTTTTGACCGGGGAGCTGTTTTTT. Its translation is CASSKYYPLLLTGELFF.

This chain uses TRBV24-1 with TRBJ2-7, with no clear D. CDR3 length equals 13 residues. Trimming removed 5 bases from V and 0 bases from J, with 7 bases in between. Germline loops: CDR1 KGHDR, CDR2 SFDVKD. CDR3 residues: CATSGHDSYEQYF. CDR3 bases: TGTGCCACCAGTGGGCATGACTCCTACGAGCAGTACTTC.

This clonotype was observed a handful of times. V usage is TRBV2 and J usage is TRBJ2-7; the D gene is possibly TRBD1 (6 bases). The CDR3 consists of 15 residues. CDR1 is SNHLY and CDR2 is FYNNEI in the germline V gene. Trimming cost V 2 bases and J 3 bases, with 14 bases left between them. The DNA of the CDR3 is TGTGCCAGCAGTGAACCGGGACACTGGAACTACGAGCAGTACTTC. It yields the protein CASSEPGHWNYEQYF.

The CDR3 nucleotides read TGTGCCAGCAGTTTACCCTTAGCGGGGGGCGAGGAGACCCAGTACTTC. This translates into CASSLPLAGGEETQYF. This rearrangement joins TRBV28 to TRBJ2-5, with 10 bases that match TRBD2. The germline V gene has CDR1 MDHEN and CDR2 SYDVKM. Unmatched junction bases numbered 8, after V lost 2 bases and J lost 5 bases. There are 16 residues in the CDR3.